This T cell receptor (beta chain) was identified in a study of beta chain features in type 1 diabetes. Turning to the study itself: The examined sorted cells totaled about 110 million across samples.

The sequenced template was cDNA made from the entire isolated RNA. Some clones are missing from TCRdb's copy, which holds only in-frame ones; the method was immunoSEQ multiplex PCR. The sample yields fewer than 400,000 clones, roughly 8% seen once. Study conclusions and caveats: Shorter TCRB CDR3s, moderately but significantly so, marked every one of the four CD4+ subsets in Type 1 diabetes patients.

Germline loops: CDR1 LNHNV, CDR2 YYDKDF (reference sequence). The CDR3 totals 15 residues. V was pared by 1 base and J by 2 bases, with 8 bases between. This clone was counted only a few times. Its antigen is as yet unknown. The gene calls are TRBV15 and TRBJ1-4; unclear D gene. Specimen: central memory CD4+ T cells from blood. This receptor was obtained from a woman under 30 in good health. The CDR3 loop is CATSRGSATNEKLFF. As DNA, the CDR3 is TGTGCCACCAGCAGAGGGTCAGCTACTAATGAAAAACTGTTTTTT. The full variable domain, in which reference TRBV15 and TRBJ1-4 provide the parts outside the CDR3, is DAMVIQNPRYQVTQFGKPVTLSCSQTLNHNVMYWYQQKSSQAPKLLFHYYDKDFNNEADTPDNFQSRRPNTSFCFLDIRSPGLGDTAMYLCATSRGSATNEKLFFGSGTQLSVL.